This T cell receptor beta chain was documented in a study of graft-versus-host responses after intestinal transplantation. Turning to the study itself: Grafts that recipients had were multivisceral, liver-intestinal, or isolated intestinal transplants. Induction using anti-thymocyte globulin, followed by tacrolimus and steroids for roughly 3 years, was given to all recipients.

A note on this clone: Its specificity is not known.

Method: immunoSEQ multiplex PCR; TCRdb's copy keeps in-frame clones and lacks some. The sample includes around 99,000 clones, just over 90% seen only once; the top ten take approximately 2%. Whole-study findings and limits: Researchers found GvH clones in recipient marrow, and some showed up first in ileum or blood. GvH clone levels peaked in circulation, and this peak was associated with early post-transplant HvG declines.

The V and J ends lost 1 base and 6 bases respectively, with 15 bases between them. There are 16 residues in the CDR3. Germline CDR1 is SGHVS and CDR2 is FNYEAQ. The input for sequencing was unstimulated CD8+ T cells sorted from spleen or lymph node cells, taken before intestinal transplant. The sequence came from a human donor who received an intestinal transplant. This chain links TRBV7-6 with TRBJ1-4; TRBD1 might be the D (6 bases). CDR3 DNA: TGTGCCAGCAGCTTAGATCGGGGGGGCGCAGATGAAAAACTGTTTTTT. It yields the protein CASSLDRGGADEKLFF. Based on the CDR3 plus reference TRBV7-6 and TRBJ1-4, the full variable domain is GAGVSQSPRYKVTKRGQDVALRCDPISGHVSLYWYRQALGQGPEFLTYFNYEAQQDKSGLPNDRFSAERPEGSISTLTIQRTEQRDSAMYRCASSLDRGGADEKLFFGSGTQLSVL.